Listed below are T cell receptor beta chains from one sample, sequenced in a study of control samples from healthy donors and cancer patients. TCRdb's copy holds only in-frame clones and misses some; the assay was immunoSEQ multiplex PCR. This table has about 130,000 clones, more than 85% appearing once. Sequencing was carried out using blood. All receptors come from a man younger than 35 in good health. CDR3s include the opening cysteine and the closing phenylalanine or tryptophan. A D gene is named only where the DNA matches it firmly. Rows give clone size only sometimes, using once, few, many, or a class for an expanded clone.

TRBJ1-4 | - | TRBV20-1 | - | CSASPGSGEKLFF | TGCAGTGCTAGTCCAGGGTCAGGTGAAAAACTGTTTTTT
TRBJ2-1 | TRBD1 | TRBV4-1 | once | CASSQVNSRQGRNEQFF | TGCGCCAGCAGCCAAGTAAATTCGAGACAGGGCCGCAATGAGCAGTTCTTC
TRBJ1-5 | TRBD1 | TRBV4-1 | - | CASSQQGLNQPQHF | TGCGCCAGCAGTCAACAGGGGTTGAATCAGCCCCAGCATTTT
TRBJ2-5 | - | TRBV30 | - | CAVAGRKQETQYF | TGTGCCGTCGCGGGACGTAAGCAAGAGACCCAGTACTTC
TRBJ1-1 | TRBD1 | TRBV11-3 | - | CASSSQGGEEAFF | TGTGCCAGCAGCTCCCAGGGGGGGGAGGAAGCTTTCTTT
TRBJ2-7 | - | TRBV11-3 | - | CASSSDMFGEQYF | TGTGCCAGCAGCTCTGACATGTTCGGCGAGCAGTACTTC
TRBJ2-5 | TRBD2 | TRBV7-9 | - | CASSPPSGGPGTQYF | TGTGCCAGCAGCCCGCCGAGCGGGGGTCCAGGGACCCAGTACTTC
TRBJ2-1 | - | TRBV7-3 | - | CASSSGREQFF | TGTGCCAGCAGCTCCGGTAGGGAGCAGTTCTTC
TRBJ1-5 | TRBD1 | TRBV23-1 | - | CASSLDRDNQPQHF | TGCGCCAGCAGCCTAGACAGGGACAATCAGCCCCAGCATTTT
TRBJ2-1 | - | TRBV19 | once | CASSTDSYNEQFF | TGTGCCAGTAGTACCGACAGCTACAATGAGCAGTTCTTC
TRBJ2-1 | TRBD2 | TRBV3-1/TRBV3-2 | - | CASSQDRGGYNEQFF | TGTGCCAGCAGCCAGGATCGCGGGGGTTACAATGAGCAGTTCTTC
TRBJ1-1 | - | TRBV19 | - | CASSSGGETRSTEAFF | TGTGCCAGTAGTTCTGGCGGAGAAACTAGATCCACTGAAGCTTTCTTT
TRBJ2-1 | - | TRBV2 | once | CASSGYRSPRGEQFF | TGTGCCAGCAGTGGGTACCGTAGTCCGAGAGGCGAGCAGTTCTTC
TRBJ1-5 | - | TRBV19 | - | CARLGGGHNQPQHF | TGTGCCAGATTAGGGGGGGGCCACAATCAGCCCCAGCATTTT
TRBJ2-2 | - | TRBV3-1/TRBV3-2 | - | CASSQVIYNTGELFF | TGTGCCAGCAGCCAAGTTATATATAACACCGGGGAGCTGTTTTTT
TRBJ1-2 | - | TRBV10-3 | - | CAITDGGNRGYTF | TGTGCCATCACCGACGGGGGGAACCGGGGCTACACCTTC
TRBJ1-1 | TRBD1 | TRBV10-2 | - | CASMDRAAWNTEAFF | TGCGCCAGTATGGACAGGGCCGCGTGGAACACTGAAGCTTTCTTT
TRBJ2-1 | - | TRBV2 | - | CAGTRQTSYNEQFF | TGTGCCGGTACACGACAGACCTCCTACAATGAGCAGTTCTTC
TRBJ1-1 | - | TRBV12-3/TRBV12-4 | - | CASSFVQNTEAFF | TGTGCCAGCAGTTTTGTCCAGAACACTGAAGCTTTCTTT
TRBJ2-7 | TRBD1 | TRBV2 | - | CASSDRQGYEQYF | TGTGCCAGCAGTGATCGACAGGGCTACGAGCAGTACTTC
TRBJ2-5 | - | TRBV2 | - | CASSEDRLQETQYF | TGTGCCAGCAGTGAAGACAGGCTCCAAGAGACCCAGTACTTC
TRBJ1-2 | - | TRBV25-1 | - | CASSEAGDYGYTF | TGTGCCAGCAGTGAAGCCGGGGACTATGGCTACACCTTC
TRBJ1-1 | - | TRBV12-3/TRBV12-4 | - | CASSLAQGLGAFF | TGTGCCAGCAGTTTAGCGCAGGGTTTGGGAGCTTTCTTT
TRBJ1-3 | TRBD1 | TRBV10-3 | - | CAISDLLDRANTIYF | TGTGCCATCAGTGACCTACTGGACAGGGCGAACACCATATATTTT
TRBJ2-7 | - | TRBV15 | - | CATSRGQAFSYEQYF | TGTGCCACCAGCAGAGGCCAAGCATTTTCCTACGAGCAGTACTTC
TRBJ2-7 | - | TRBV19 | - | CASSPTGSYEQYF | TGTGCCAGTAGTCCCACAGGGAGCTACGAGCAGTACTTC
TRBJ1-2 | - | TRBV5-4 | - | CASSLGIGQGKNSYGYTF | TGTGCCAGCAGCTTAGGGATAGGGCAGGGAAAGAACTCGTATGGCTACACCTTC
TRBJ2-7 | - | TRBV7-3 | - | CASSREDRVPYEQYF | TGTGCCAGCAGTCGTGAGGACAGAGTCCCCTACGAGCAGTACTTC
TRBJ1-1 | - | TRBV10-2 | - | CASLGRQNTEAFF | TGCGCCAGCCTCGGACGTCAGAACACTGAAGCTTTCTTT